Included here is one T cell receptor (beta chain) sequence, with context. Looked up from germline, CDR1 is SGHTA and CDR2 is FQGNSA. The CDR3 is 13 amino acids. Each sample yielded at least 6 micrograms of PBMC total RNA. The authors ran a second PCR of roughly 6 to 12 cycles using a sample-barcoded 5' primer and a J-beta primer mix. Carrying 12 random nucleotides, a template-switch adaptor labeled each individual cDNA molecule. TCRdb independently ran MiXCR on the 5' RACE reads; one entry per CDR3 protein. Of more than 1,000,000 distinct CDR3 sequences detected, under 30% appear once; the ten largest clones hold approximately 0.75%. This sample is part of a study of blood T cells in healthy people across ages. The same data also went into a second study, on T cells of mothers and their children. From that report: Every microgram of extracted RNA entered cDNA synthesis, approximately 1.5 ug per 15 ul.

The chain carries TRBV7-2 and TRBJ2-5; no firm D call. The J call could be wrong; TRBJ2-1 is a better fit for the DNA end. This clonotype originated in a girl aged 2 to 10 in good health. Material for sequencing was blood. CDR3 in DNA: TGTGCCAGCAGCTTAGGGCCTCGCAATGAGCAGTTCTTC. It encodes CASSLGPRNEQFF.